This is a list of T cell receptor beta chains from one sample in a study of OX40 agonist ivuxolimab in advanced cancers. Only in-frame clones appear in the TCRdb table, and some are missing; sequencing was by immunoSEQ multiplex PCR. Among more than 85,000 clones, roughly 87% were seen once, and the ten largest hold 0.27%. Source: CD4+ or CD8+ T cells sorted from blood, taken in a trial of the OX40 agonist ivuxolimab. The receptors derive from an adult with an advanced solid tumor such as melanoma, head and neck, liver or kidney cancer. Each CDR3 is given with its conserved first and last residue. Fields, in order: V gene, J gene, CDR3 protein.

v_call: TRBV10-3; j_call: TRBJ1-3; cdr3_aa: CAISTGARDTIYF
v_call: TRBV11-2; j_call: TRBJ1-2; cdr3_aa: CASSLGRAQRGYTF
v_call: TRBV28; j_call: TRBJ2-7; cdr3_aa: CASSLTGPTYEQYF
v_call: TRBV30; j_call: TRBJ1-5; cdr3_aa: CAWRPTGGRDQPQHF
v_call: TRBV27; j_call: TRBJ1-2; cdr3_aa: CASSLSWGTGNGYTF
v_call: TRBV4-1; j_call: TRBJ1-4; cdr3_aa: CASSQAGQTTNEKLFF
v_call: TRBV7-9; j_call: TRBJ2-1; cdr3_aa: CASSLGSGSFDEQFF
v_call: TRBV19; j_call: TRBJ2-1; cdr3_aa: CASSKYPTGGDVNEQFF
v_call: TRBV5-1; j_call: TRBJ2-7; cdr3_aa: CASSSTSGSSYEQYF
v_call: TRBV20-1; j_call: TRBJ1-2; cdr3_aa: CSARDGQADRF
v_call: TRBV19; j_call: TRBJ2-2; cdr3_aa: CASSFYTGELFF
v_call: TRBV5-1; j_call: TRBJ2-7; cdr3_aa: CASSFGSQGSYEQYF
v_call: TRBV4-1; j_call: TRBJ2-7; cdr3_aa: CASSPILKGSTYEQYF
v_call: TRBV5-1; j_call: TRBJ2-7; cdr3_aa: CASSFAGEGEQYF
v_call: TRBV15; j_call: TRBJ2-3; cdr3_aa: CATSREGDSTDTQYF
v_call: TRBV21-1; j_call: TRBJ1-1; cdr3_aa: CASSKVEGEDTEAFF
v_call: TRBV27; j_call: TRBJ2-4; cdr3_aa: CASSYGQGPNIQYF
v_call: TRBV7-2; j_call: TRBJ2-1; cdr3_aa: CASSLVGGGWNEQFF
v_call: TRBV6-1; j_call: TRBJ1-4; cdr3_aa: CASRTKGTNEKLFF
v_call: TRBV7-3; j_call: TRBJ2-5; cdr3_aa: CASSLTIGGQETQYF
v_call: TRBV6-6; j_call: TRBJ2-1; cdr3_aa: CASTRVISYNEQFF
v_call: TRBV5-4; j_call: TRBJ2-5; cdr3_aa: CASSLARPLQETQYF
v_call: TRBV19; j_call: TRBJ1-5; cdr3_aa: CASSIEGGKPQHF
v_call: TRBV5-5; j_call: TRBJ2-1; cdr3_aa: CASSLGSTLSNEQFF
v_call: TRBV27; j_call: TRBJ2-7; cdr3_aa: CASGAGTVREQYF
v_call: TRBV7-2; j_call: TRBJ1-6; cdr3_aa: CASSRRDGTNSPLHF